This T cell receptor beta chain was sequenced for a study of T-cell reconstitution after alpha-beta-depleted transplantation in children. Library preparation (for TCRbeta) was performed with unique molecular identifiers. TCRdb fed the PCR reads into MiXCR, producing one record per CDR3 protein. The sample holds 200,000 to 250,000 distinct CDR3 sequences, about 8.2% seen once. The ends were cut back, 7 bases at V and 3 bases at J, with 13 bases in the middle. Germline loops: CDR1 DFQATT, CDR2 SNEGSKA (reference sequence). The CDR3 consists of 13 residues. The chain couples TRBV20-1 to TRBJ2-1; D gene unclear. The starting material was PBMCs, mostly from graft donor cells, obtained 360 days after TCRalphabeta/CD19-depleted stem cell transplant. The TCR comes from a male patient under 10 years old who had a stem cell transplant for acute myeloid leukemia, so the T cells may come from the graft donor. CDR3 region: CSVQDLFYNEQFF. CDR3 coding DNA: TGCAGTGTCCAGGATCTATTCTACAATGAGCAGTTCTTC.